The T cell receptor beta chain under discussion was sequenced for a study of blood T cell repertoires in COVID-19. Study-level background: COVID-19 samples from acute and convalescent phases originated in the United States, Italy and Spain. T cells, B-cell-depleted T cells, or PBMCs supplied cDNA or gDNA.

Details on this clone: The DNA is left out, because the CDR3 cannot be placed on it with certainty; the CDR3 is given as TCRdb lists it.

The authors' processing: From reference gene primer amplification, estimates of nucleated cell counts were derived. Profiled with immunoSEQ multiplex PCR; TCRdb holds only in-frame clones, not every one. D and trimming were read from the DNA, whereas the V and J calls and clone size are those reported in that table. The sample yields about 180,000 clones, about 89% seen once. The sample taken for sequencing was peripheral blood. The source is a man between 18 and 35 years old who had recovered from COVID-19.

CDR3 sequence reads: CSVDTEWAGGNF. The chain combines TRBV29-1 with TRBJ1-2; the DNA was not compared with TRBD1, the D call given in the table. Germline CDR1 is SQVTM and CDR2 is ANQGSEA. The CDR3 is 12 residues long, ends included.